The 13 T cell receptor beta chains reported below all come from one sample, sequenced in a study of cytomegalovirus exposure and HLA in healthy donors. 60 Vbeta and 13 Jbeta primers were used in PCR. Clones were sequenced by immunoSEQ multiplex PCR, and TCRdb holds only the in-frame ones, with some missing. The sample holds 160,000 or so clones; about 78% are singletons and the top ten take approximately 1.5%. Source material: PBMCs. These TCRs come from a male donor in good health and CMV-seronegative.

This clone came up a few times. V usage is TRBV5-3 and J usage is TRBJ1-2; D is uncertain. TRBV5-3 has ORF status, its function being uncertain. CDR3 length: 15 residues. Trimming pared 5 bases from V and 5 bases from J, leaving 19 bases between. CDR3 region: CARRYRENSLYGYTF. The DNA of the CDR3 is TGTGCCAGAAGATACCGGGAGAACTCATTGTATGGCTACACCTTC.

The CDR3 protein is CASSPLAGGKETQYF. Here the CDR3 DNA reads TGTGCCAGCAGCCCCCTAGCGGGAGGTAAAGAGACCCAGTACTTC. The chain uses TRBV11-2 and TRBJ2-5; 11 nucleotides align to TRBD2. From germline, CDR1 is SGHAT and CDR2 FQNNGV. J gave up 3 bases and V 5 bases, and 5 bases lay outside the gene matches. This CDR3 comprises 15 residues.

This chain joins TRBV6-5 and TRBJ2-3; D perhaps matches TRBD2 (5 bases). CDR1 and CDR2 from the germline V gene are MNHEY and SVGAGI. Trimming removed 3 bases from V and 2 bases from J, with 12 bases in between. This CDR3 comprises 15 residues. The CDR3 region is CASSYSAVVTDTQYF. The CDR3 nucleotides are TGTGCCAGCAGTTATAGCGCCGTTGTCACAGATACGCAGTATTTT.

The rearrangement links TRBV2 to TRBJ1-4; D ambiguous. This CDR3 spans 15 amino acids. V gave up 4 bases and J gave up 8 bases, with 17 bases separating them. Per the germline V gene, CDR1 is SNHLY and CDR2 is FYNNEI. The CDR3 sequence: CASSGLGMREEKLFF. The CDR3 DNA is TGTGCCAGCAGTGGGTTGGGGATGAGGGAAGAAAAACTGTTTTTT.

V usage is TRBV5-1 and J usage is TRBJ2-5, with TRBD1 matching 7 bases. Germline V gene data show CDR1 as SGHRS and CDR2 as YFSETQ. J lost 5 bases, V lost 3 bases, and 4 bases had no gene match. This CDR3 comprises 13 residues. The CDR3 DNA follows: TGCGCCAGCAGCTGGTCACAGGGGGAGACCCAGTACTTC. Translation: CASSWSQGETQYF. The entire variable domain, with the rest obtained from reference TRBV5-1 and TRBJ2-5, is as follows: KAGVTQTPRYLIKTRGQQVTLSCSPISGHRSVSWYQQTPGQGLQFLFEYFSETQRNKGNFPGRFSGRQFSNSRSEMNVSTLELGDSALYLCASSWSQGETQYFGPGTRLLVL.

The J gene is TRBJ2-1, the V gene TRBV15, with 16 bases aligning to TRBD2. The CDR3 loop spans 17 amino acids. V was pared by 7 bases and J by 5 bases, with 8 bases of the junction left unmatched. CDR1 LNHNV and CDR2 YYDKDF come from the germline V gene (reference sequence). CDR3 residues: CATTRGLAGGPDNEQFF. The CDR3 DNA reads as TGTGCCACCACTCGGGGACTAGCGGGGGGGCCCGACAATGAGCAGTTCTTC.

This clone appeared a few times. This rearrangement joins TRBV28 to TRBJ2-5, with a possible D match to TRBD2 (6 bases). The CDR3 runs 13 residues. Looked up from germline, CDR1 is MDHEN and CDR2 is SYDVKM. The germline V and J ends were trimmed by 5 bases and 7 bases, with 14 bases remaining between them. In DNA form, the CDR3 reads TGTGCCAGCAGTCCGACTCGGAGGGGGACCCAGTACTTC. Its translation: CASSPTRRGTQYF.

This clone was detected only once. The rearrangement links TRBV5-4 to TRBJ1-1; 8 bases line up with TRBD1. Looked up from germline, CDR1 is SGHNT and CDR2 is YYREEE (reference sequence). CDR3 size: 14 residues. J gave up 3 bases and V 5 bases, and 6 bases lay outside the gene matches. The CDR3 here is CASRPTGGDTEAFF. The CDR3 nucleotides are TGTGCCAGCAGGCCCACAGGGGGGGACACTGAAGCTTTCTTT.

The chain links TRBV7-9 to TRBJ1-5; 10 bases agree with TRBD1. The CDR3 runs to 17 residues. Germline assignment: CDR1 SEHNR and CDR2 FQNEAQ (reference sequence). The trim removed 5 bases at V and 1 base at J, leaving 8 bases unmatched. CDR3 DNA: TGTGCCAGCAGCCCGGGGGACAGGGGTGGAAGCAATCAGCCCCAGCATTTT. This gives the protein CASSPGDRGGSNQPQHF. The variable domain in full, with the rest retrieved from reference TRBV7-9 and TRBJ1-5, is DTGVSQNPRHKITKRGQNVTFRCDPISEHNRLYWYRQTLGQGPEFLTYFQNEAQLEKSRLLSDRFSAERPKGSFSTLEIQRTEQGDSAMYLCASSPGDRGGSNQPQHFGDGTRLSIL.

The CDR3 reads CATSRGDSLLDQPQHF. The CDR3, as DNA: TGTGCCACCAGCCGCGGGGACAGCCTCCTCGATCAGCCCCAGCATTTT. The V gene is TRBV15, the J gene TRBJ1-5; TRBD1 aligns across 7 bases. The J segment lost 5 bases and the V segment lost 5 bases, leaving 12 bases of the junction unmatched. The CDR3 covers 16 residues. Germline lookup yields CDR1 LNHNV and CDR2 YYDKDF (reference sequence).

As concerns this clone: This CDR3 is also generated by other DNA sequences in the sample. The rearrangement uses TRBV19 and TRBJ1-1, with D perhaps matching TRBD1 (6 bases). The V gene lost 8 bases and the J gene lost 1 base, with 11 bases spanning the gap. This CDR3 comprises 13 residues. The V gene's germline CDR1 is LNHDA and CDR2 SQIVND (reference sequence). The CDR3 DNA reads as TGTGCCAGTGGCGACAGGCCGAACACTGAAGCTTTCTTT. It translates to CASGDRPNTEAFF.

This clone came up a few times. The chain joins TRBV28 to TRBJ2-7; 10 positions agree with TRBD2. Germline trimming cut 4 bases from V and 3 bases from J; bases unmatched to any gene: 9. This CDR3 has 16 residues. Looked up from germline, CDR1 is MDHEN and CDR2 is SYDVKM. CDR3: CASSWSGRAGIYEQYF. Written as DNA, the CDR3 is TGTGCCAGCAGTTGGAGCGGGAGGGCCGGTATCTACGAGCAGTACTTC.

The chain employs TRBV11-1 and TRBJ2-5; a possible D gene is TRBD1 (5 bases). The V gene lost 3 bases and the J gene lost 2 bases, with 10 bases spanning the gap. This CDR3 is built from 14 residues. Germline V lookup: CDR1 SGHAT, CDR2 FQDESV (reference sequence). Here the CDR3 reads CASSFRQPQETQYF. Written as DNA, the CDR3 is TGTGCCAGCAGCTTCAGACAGCCACAAGAGACCCAGTACTTC.